The TCR beta chain described here comes from a study of cytomegalovirus exposure and HLA in healthy donors. Findings of the study overall: A highly shared variant cluster was judged a likely technical artifact. Productive rates of about 90% or about 30% were seen for most TCR beta V segments in an earlier analysis. Trimming of TCR beta V- and J-genes showed a link, identified in a later analysis, to a missense DCLRE1C variant.

CDR1 is LNHDA, CDR2 SQIVND, per germline (reference sequence). There are 12 residues in the CDR3. The germline V and J ends were trimmed by 0 bases and 5 bases, with 4 bases remaining between them. Of note for this clone: Its antigen is not identified.

13 Jbeta primers and 60 Vbeta primers were used for the PCR. Profiling relied on immunoSEQ multiplex PCR, and the TCRdb table lists in-frame clones only, not all of them. The repertoire includes some 150,000 clones, around 77% of them detected once, and 4.9% sits in the top ten. The sequencing input was PBMCs. This chain links TRBV19 with TRBJ1-2; D uncertain. The source of this sequence is a woman between 50 and 59 years old in good health and CMV-seronegative. DNA for the CDR3: TGTGCCAGTAGTATAGACGGTTATGGCTACACCTTC. Protein: CASSIDGYGYTF.